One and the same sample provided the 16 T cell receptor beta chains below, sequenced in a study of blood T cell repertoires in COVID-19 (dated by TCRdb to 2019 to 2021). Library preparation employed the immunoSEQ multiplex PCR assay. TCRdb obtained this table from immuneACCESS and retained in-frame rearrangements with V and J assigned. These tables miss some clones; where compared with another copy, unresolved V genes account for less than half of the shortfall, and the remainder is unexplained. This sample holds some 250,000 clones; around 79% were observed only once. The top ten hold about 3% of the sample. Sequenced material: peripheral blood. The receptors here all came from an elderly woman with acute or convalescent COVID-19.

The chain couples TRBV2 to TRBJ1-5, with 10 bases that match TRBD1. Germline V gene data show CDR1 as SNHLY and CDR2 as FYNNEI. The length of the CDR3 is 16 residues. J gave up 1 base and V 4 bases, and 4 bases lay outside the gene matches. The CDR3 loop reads CASSGGDRGSNQPQHF. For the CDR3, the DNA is TGTGCCAGCAGTGGAGGGGACAGGGGAAGCAATCAGCCCCAGCATTTT.

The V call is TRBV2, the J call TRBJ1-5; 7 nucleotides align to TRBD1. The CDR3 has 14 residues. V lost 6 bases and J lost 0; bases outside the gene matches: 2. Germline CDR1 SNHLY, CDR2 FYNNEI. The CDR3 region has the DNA TGTGCCAGCAGCGACAGGGATAGCAATCAGCCCCAGCATTTT. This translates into CASSDRDSNQPQHF.

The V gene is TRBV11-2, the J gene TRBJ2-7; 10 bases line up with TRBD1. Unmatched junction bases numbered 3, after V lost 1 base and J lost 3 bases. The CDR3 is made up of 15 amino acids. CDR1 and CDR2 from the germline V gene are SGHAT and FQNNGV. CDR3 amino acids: CASSLVGTGVYEQYF. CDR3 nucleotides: TGTGCCAGCAGCTTAGTAGGGACAGGGGTCTACGAGCAGTACTTC.

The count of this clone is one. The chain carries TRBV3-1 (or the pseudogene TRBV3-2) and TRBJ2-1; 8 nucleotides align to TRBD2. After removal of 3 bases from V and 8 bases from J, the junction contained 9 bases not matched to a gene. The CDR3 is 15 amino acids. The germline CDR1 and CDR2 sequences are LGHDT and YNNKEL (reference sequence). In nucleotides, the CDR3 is TGTGCCAGCAGCCAGGGGGGGACTAGGATGCATGAGCAGTTCTTC. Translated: CASSQGGTRMHEQFF.

CDR3 loop: CASSQGQGSIYF. For the CDR3, the DNA is TGTGCCAGCAGCCAGGGACAGGGTAGCATATATTTT. The chain combines TRBV28 with TRBJ1-3; 9 bases line up with TRBD1. The CDR3 contains 12 residues. Germline CDR1 reads MDHEN; CDR2 reads SYDVKM. Trimming at V came to 6 bases and at J to 12 bases, leaving 6 bases not matched to a gene.

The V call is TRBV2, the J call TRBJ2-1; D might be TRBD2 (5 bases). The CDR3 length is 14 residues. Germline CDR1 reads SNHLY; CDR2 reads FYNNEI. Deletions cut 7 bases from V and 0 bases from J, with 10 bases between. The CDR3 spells CASIEEGSYNEQFF. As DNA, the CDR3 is TGTGCCAGCATAGAAGAGGGCTCCTACAATGAGCAGTTCTTC.

The CDR3: CASSYTGGVTDTQYF. Written as DNA, the CDR3 is TGTGCCAGCAGCTACACCGGCGGGGTGACAGATACGCAGTATTTT. This chain connects TRBV7-2 to TRBJ2-3; a possible D gene is TRBD2 (6 bases). This CDR3 comprises 15 residues. V was shortened by 4 bases and J by 3 bases, with 14 bases between the two germline ends. Looked up from germline, CDR1 is SGHTA and CDR2 is FQGNSA.

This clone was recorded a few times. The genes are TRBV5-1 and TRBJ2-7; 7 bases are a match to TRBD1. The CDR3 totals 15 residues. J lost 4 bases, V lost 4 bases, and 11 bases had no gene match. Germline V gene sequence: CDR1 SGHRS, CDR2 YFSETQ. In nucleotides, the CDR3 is TGCGCCAGCAGCCCTAACCCACAGGGGTCGTACGAGCAGTACTTC. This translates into CASSPNPQGSYEQYF.

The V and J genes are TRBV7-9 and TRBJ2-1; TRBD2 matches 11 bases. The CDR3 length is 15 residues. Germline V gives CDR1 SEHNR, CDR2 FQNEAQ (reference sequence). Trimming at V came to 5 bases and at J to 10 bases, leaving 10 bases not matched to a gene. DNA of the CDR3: TGTGCCAGCAGCCCCGAGCTAGCGGGAGGTTACGAGCAGTTCTTC. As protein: CASSPELAGGYEQFF.

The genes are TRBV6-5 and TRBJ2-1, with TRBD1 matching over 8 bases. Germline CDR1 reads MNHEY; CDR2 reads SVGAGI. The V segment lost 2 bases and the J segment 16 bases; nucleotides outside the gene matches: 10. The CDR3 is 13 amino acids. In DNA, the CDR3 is TGTGCCAGCAGTTACGCCCAGGGACAGGACTTTTTCTTC. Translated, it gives CASSYAQGQDFFF.

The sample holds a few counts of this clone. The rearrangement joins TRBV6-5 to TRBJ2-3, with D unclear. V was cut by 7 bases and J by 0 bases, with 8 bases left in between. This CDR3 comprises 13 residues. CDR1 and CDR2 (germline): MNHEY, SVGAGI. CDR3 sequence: CASNQASTDTQYF. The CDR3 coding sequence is TGTGCCAGCAATCAGGCTAGCACAGATACGCAGTATTTT.

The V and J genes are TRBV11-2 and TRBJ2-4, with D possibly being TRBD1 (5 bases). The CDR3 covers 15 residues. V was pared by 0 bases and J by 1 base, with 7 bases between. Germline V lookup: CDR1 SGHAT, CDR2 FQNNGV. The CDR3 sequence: CASSLDKGAKNIQYF. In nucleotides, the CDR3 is TGTGCCAGCAGCTTAGATAAGGGGGCCAAAAACATTCAGTACTTC.

CDR3 sequence (DNA): TGTGCCAGCAGCCGCGGACAGGGCGCCGGAAACACCATATATTTT. It specifies CASSRGQGAGNTIYF. The chain couples TRBV7-2 to TRBJ1-3, with 8 bases aligning to TRBD1. After removal of 5 bases from V and 4 bases from J, the junction contained 7 bases not matched to a gene. Germline loops: CDR1 SGHTA, CDR2 FQGNSA. The length of the CDR3 is 15 residues.

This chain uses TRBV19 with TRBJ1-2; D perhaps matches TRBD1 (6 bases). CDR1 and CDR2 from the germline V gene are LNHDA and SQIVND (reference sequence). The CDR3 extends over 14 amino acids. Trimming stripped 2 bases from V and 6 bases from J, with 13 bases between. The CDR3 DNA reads TGTGCCAGTAGTATAAGGAACAGGGATAATGGCTACACCTTC. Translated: CASSIRNRDNGYTF.

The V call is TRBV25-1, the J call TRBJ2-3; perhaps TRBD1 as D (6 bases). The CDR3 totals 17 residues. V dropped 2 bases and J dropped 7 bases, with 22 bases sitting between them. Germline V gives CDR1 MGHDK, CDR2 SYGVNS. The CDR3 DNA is TGTGCCAGCAGTGAAGGACCCCGGGCAGGGGAGTGGAATACGCAGTATTTT. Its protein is CASSEGPRAGEWNTQYF.

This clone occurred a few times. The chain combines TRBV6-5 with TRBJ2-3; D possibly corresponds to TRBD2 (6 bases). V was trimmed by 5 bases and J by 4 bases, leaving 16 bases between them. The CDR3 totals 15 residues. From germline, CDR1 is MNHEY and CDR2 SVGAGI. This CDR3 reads CASSPRTQRADTQYF. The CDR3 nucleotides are TGTGCCAGCAGTCCACGGACGCAGCGGGCAGATACGCAGTATTTT.